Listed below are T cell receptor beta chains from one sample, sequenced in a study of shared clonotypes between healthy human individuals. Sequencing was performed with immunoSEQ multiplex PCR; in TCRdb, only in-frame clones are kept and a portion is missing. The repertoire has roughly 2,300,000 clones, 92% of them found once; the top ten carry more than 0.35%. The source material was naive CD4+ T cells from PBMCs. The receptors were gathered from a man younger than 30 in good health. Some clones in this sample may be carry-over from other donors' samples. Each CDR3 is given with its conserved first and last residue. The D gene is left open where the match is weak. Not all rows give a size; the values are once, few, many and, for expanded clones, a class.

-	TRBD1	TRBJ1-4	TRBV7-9	CASSVQGAANEKLFF	TGTGCCAGCAGCGTTCAGGGGGCCGCTAATGAAAAACTGTTTTTT
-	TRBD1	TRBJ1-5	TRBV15	CATRQGGNQPQHF	TGTGCCACTCGACAGGGGGGCAATCAGCCCCAGCATTTT
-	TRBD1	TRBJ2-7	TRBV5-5	CASNRRDRAPEQYF	TGTGCCAGCAACAGACGGGACAGGGCGCCCGAGCAGTACTTC
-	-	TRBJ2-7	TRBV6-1	CASSEYEQYF	TGTGCCAGCAGCGAATACGAGCAGTACTTC
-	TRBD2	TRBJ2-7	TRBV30	CAWSGGWTSDHEQYF	TGTGCCTGGAGTGGCGGTTGGACTAGCGACCACGAGCAGTACTTC
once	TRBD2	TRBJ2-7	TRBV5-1	CASSSGTTSGRAREQYF	TGCGCCAGCAGCTCCGGGACAACTAGCGGGAGGGCCCGCGAGCAGTACTTC
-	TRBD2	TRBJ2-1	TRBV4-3	CASSPRVLAGGPAYNEQFF	TGCGCCAGCAGCCCCCGTGTGCTAGCGGGAGGGCCGGCCTACAATGAGCAGTTCTTC
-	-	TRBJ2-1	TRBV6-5	CASRNGRGSYNEQFF	TGTGCCAGCAGAAACGGGCGGGGATCCTACAATGAGCAGTTCTTC
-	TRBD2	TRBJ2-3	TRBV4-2	CASSQDLTTSGRAADTQYF	TGTGCCAGCAGCCAAGATCTGACGACTAGCGGGAGGGCCGCGGATACGCAGTATTTT
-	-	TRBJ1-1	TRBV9	CASSPATLGTEAFF	TGTGCCAGCAGTCCGGCTACTTTGGGCACTGAAGCTTTCTTT
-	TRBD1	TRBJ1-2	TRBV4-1	CASSDRDRLNYGYTF	TGCGCCAGCAGCGACAGGGACAGACTTAACTATGGCTACACCTTC
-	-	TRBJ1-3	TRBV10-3	CAISASRDSAGNTIYF	TGTGCCATCAGTGCGTCCCGGGACTCGGCTGGAAACACCATATATTTT
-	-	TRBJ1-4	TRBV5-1	CASSLAVGASEKLFF	TGCGCCAGCAGCTTGGCCGTAGGGGCCTCTGAAAAACTGTTTTTT
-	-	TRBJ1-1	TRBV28	CASGGGLNTEAFF	TGTGCCAGCGGTGGGGGTTTAAACACTGAAGCTTTCTTT
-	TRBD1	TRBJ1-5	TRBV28	CASRPGQVNQPQHF	TGTGCCAGCAGGCCGGGACAGGTGAATCAGCCCCAGCATTTT
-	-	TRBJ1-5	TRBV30	CAWATLGNQPQHF	TGTGCCTGGGCGACATTGGGCAATCAGCCCCAGCATTTT
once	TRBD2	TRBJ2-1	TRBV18	CASSHAGTSGSRGEQFF	TGTGCCAGCTCACACGCCGGGACTAGCGGGAGTAGGGGTGAGCAGTTCTTC
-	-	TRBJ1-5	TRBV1	CTSSQGQQYSNQPQHF	TGCACCAGCAGCCAAGGACAGCAATATAGCAATCAGCCCCAGCATTTT
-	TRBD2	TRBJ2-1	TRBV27	CASSLSREAYNEQFF	TGTGCCAGCAGTTTATCGCGGGAGGCCTACAATGAGCAGTTCTTC
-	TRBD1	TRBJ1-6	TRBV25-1	CASSVTGDNSPLHF	TGTGCCAGCAGTGTAACAGGGGATAATTCACCCCTCCACTTT